This paragraph covers one T cell receptor (beta chain) sequence. As yet, its antigen is unknown. The CDR3 is made up of 16 amino acids. This sample was included in a study of T cell responses to AZD1222 COVID-19 vaccine. Study summary: It was second doses at about 4 or about 12 weeks that were pooled. Study outcomes and limitations: There were repertoire samples only from the period after the peak T cell response. Close to half of spike-specific TCRs reportedly recognize unmutated variant regions.

Some clones are missing from TCRdb's copy, which holds only in-frame ones; the method was immunoSEQ multiplex PCR. The sample has about 110,000 clones, roughly 90% seen once. The specimen comprised peripheral blood, sampled on day 0 of AZD1222 vaccination. The sequence was collected from an adult in good health. The V and J genes are TRBV1 and TRBJ2-1. TRBV1 constitutes a pseudogene. The CDR3 loop reads CTSSPPRGGGWNEQFF. Written as DNA, the CDR3 is TGCACCAGCAGCCCCCCCCGGGGCGGAGGATGGAATGAGCAGTTCTTC.